These 25 T cell receptor beta chains share one sample of origin, sequenced in a study of neoadjuvant anti-PD-1 for oral cavity cancer. The method was immunoSEQ multiplex PCR; TCRdb's version includes in-frame clones alone and lacks a portion of them. The sample carries several thousand clones, over 65% recorded once. The sample in question was PBMCs, obtained before nivolumab (anti-PD-1) treatment. The receptors derive from a person aged 40-85 years with oral cavity squamous cell carcinoma.

The chain uses TRBV5-1 and TRBJ2-7; D unclear. This CDR3 has 16 residues. The V end lost 0 bases, the J end lost 0 bases, and 13 bases lay between the germline ends. Germline lookup yields CDR1 SGHRS and CDR2 YFSETQ. CDR3 sequence: CASSLEAVIPSYEQYF. The CDR3 coding sequence is TGCGCCAGCAGCTTGGAGGCGGTGATCCCCTCCTACGAGCAGTACTTC.

This clone was observed a handful of times. J is TRBJ1-4 and V is TRBV13, with 7 bases matching TRBD1. V trimming: 3 bases; J trimming: 8 bases; junction bases outside the gene matches: 6. The length of the CDR3 is 14 residues. Germline V gene sequence: CDR1 PRHDT, CDR2 FYEKMQ (reference sequence). CDR3 region: CASSLTGIREKLFF. CDR3 DNA sequence: TGTGCCAGCAGCTTGACAGGGATCAGGGAAAAACTGTTTTTT.

For the CDR3, the DNA is TGTGCCAGCAGTTTAAGAGCGACTTCTGGGGCCAACGTCCTGACTTTC. This sequence encodes CASSLRATSGANVLTF. The chain links TRBV27 to TRBJ2-6; unclear D gene. CDR3 length: 16 residues. V was trimmed by 2 bases and J by 1 base, leaving 9 bases between them. CDR1 is MNHEY and CDR2 is SMNVEV in the germline V gene (reference sequence).

The rearrangement uses TRBV28 and TRBJ1-6; D may be TRBD1 (5 bases). This CDR3 contains 16 residues. V was pared by 3 bases and J by 1 base, with 10 bases between. The V gene's germline CDR1 is MDHEN and CDR2 SYDVKM. In DNA, the CDR3 is TGTGCCAGCAGTTTCTCGGGGCAATCCTATAATTCACCCCTCCACTTT. Translation gives CASSFSGQSYNSPLHF.

The V gene is TRBV25-1, the J gene TRBJ1-5, with 8 bases aligning to TRBD1. Germline V gene sequence: CDR1 MGHDK, CDR2 SYGVNS. Germline trimming cut 5 bases from V and 4 bases from J; bases unmatched to any gene: 4. The length of the CDR3 is 14 residues. The CDR3 DNA is TGTGCCAGCAGTCGACAGGGGTCGAATCAGCCCCAGCATTTT. This translates into CASSRQGSNQPQHF.

This clone turned up a few times. The V and J genes are TRBV6-5 and TRBJ1-3, with D possibly matching TRBD1 (6 bases). This CDR3 has 14 residues. The V and J ends lost 7 bases and 4 bases respectively, with 14 bases between them. The germline gives CDR1 MNHEY, CDR2 SVGAGI. CDR3 in DNA: TGTGCCAGCAATCCACAGGGAGGAGGAAACACCATATATTTT. This encodes CASNPQGGGNTIYF.

The rearrangement uses TRBV27 and TRBJ1-6; possibly TRBD1 for D (5 bases). V lost 3 bases, J lost 7 bases, and 10 bases lay in between. The germline V gene has CDR1 MNHEY and CDR2 SMNVEV (reference sequence). This CDR3 is built from 14 residues. This CDR3 is CASSFRDVNSPLHF. The CDR3 DNA is TGTGCCAGCAGTTTCCGGGACGTAAATTCACCCCTCCACTTT.

J is TRBJ1-4 and V is TRBV7-9, with 9 positions matching TRBD1. V lost 6 bases to trimming and J lost 5 bases; unmatched junction nucleotides: 4. The germline V gene has CDR1 SEHNR and CDR2 FQNEAQ (reference sequence). CDR3 length: 14 residues. The CDR3 nucleotides read TGTGCCAGCAGGGCGGGACAGGGAAATGAAAAACTGTTTTTT. Amino acids: CASRAGQGNEKLFF. The variable domain in full, completed from reference TRBV7-9 and TRBJ1-4, reads DTGVSQNPRHKITKRGQNVTFRCDPISEHNRLYWYRQTLGQGPEFLTYFQNEAQLEKSRLLSDRFSAERPKGSFSTLEIQRTEQGDSAMYLCASRAGQGNEKLFFGSGTQLSVL.

The V gene is TRBV7-2, the J gene TRBJ2-1; D uncertain. The V end was cut by 6 bases, the J end by 6 bases, with 9 bases between. This CDR3 spans 12 amino acids. Germline V CDR1 and CDR2: SGHTA, FQGNSA. CDR3 residues: CASRILVNEQFF. DNA of the CDR3: TGTGCCAGCAGAATTTTGGTCAATGAGCAGTTCTTC.

The table lists this clone with a few counts. The CDR3 nucleotides are TGTGCCAGCAGCGTAGATTCGGGGACGCAGTATTTT. Residues: CASSVDSGTQYF. The chain uses TRBV9 and TRBJ2-3, with D tentatively TRBD2 (5 bases). This CDR3 comprises 12 residues. CDR1 and CDR2 from the germline V gene are SGDLS and YYNGEE. Trimming took off 0 bases at V and 9 bases at J, with 8 bases between the two ends.

The chain uses TRBV11-2 and TRBJ1-2; D remains ambiguous. With 6 bases removed from V and 1 base from J, the gap between germline ends came to 6 bases. The CDR3 is 12 residues long. Germline lookup yields CDR1 SGHAT and CDR2 FQNNGV. The CDR3 region is CASSSSNYGYTF. CDR3 nucleotide sequence: TGTGCCAGCAGTTCAAGTAACTATGGCTACACCTTC.

In this sample, this clone turned up a few times. V and J are TRBV6-5 and TRBJ1-6; 9 positions match TRBD1. Looked up from germline, CDR1 is MNHEY and CDR2 is SVGAGI. This CDR3 region has 15 residues. V lost 5 bases and J lost 9; bases outside the gene matches: 8. In nucleotides, the CDR3 is TGTGCCAGCAGTACAGGGGGCGGCATGGGTTCACCCCTCCACTTT. This codes for CASSTGGGMGSPLHF.

This chain uses TRBV5-1 with TRBJ2-1; a possible D gene is TRBD1 (6 bases). Germline V gene lookup returns CDR1 SGHRS and CDR2 YFSETQ. This CDR3 spans 14 amino acids. Trimming removed 0 bases from V and 8 bases from J, with 12 bases in between. CDR3 DNA sequence: TGCGCCAGCAGCTTGGTATGGGGGCGTGATGAGCAGTTCTTC. Translated: CASSLVWGRDEQFF.

The chain links TRBV5-6 to TRBJ1-6, with D possibly being TRBD1 (6 bases). The CDR3 runs 15 residues. The germline V gene encodes CDR1 SGHDT and CDR2 YYEEEE. The V gene lost 6 bases and the J gene lost 7 bases, with 17 bases spanning the gap. DNA of the CDR3: TGTGCCAGCACCTGGGGGGCGGCAATGAATTCACCCCTCCACTTT. Its translation is CASTWGAAMNSPLHF. The full variable domain, with the rest looked up from reference TRBV5-6 and TRBJ1-6, is DAGVTQSPTHLIKTRGQQVTLRCSPKSGHDTVSWYQQALGQGPQFIFQYYEEEERQRGNFPDRFSGHQFPNYSSELNVNALLLGDSALYLCASTWGAAMNSPLHFGNGTRLTVT.

A single count supports this clone. V usage is TRBV27 and J usage is TRBJ1-5; TRBD1 is a possible D gene (6 bases). V was shortened by 6 bases and J by 2 bases, with 14 bases between the two germline ends. The germline gives CDR1 MNHEY, CDR2 SMNVEV (reference sequence). This CDR3 has 15 amino acids. The CDR3 loop reads CASSLAHRGNQPQHF. The CDR3 bases are TGTGCCAGCAGCCTTGCACACAGGGGCAATCAGCCCCAGCATTTT.

This CDR3 is CASSLNRGPSYNEQFF. DNA for the CDR3: TGTGCCAGCAGCTTAAACCGGGGACCCTCCTACAATGAGCAGTTCTTC. The chain combines TRBV7-9 with TRBJ2-1; D may be TRBD1 or TRBD2 (5 bases each). The V end was cut by 2 bases, the J end by 0 bases, with 11 bases between. The CDR3 runs to 16 residues. CDR1 and CDR2 from the germline V gene are SEHNR and FQNEAQ (reference sequence).

The chain uses TRBV9 and TRBJ1-1; no clear D gene. The CDR3 has 14 residues. V shed 0 bases and J shed 0 bases, with 6 bases lying between them. Germline CDR1 is SGDLS and CDR2 is YYNGEE. The CDR3 protein is CASSVGLVNTEAFF. The CDR3 DNA is TGTGCCAGCAGCGTAGGGTTAGTGAACACTGAAGCTTTCTTT.

This chain connects TRBV7-9 to TRBJ1-2, with D unresolved. CDR3 length: 14 amino acids. Germline CDR1 is SEHNR and CDR2 is FQNEAQ (reference sequence). With 1 base removed from V and 2 bases from J, the gap between germline ends came to 8 bases. Written as DNA, the CDR3 is TGTGCCAGCAGCTTAGTCGTCGCAAACTATGGCTACACCTTC. As protein: CASSLVVANYGYTF.

The V call is TRBV4-3, the J call TRBJ1-4; 7 bases agree with TRBD1. This CDR3 spans 14 amino acids. With 0 bases clipped from V and 6 bases from J, the junction kept 1 base outside the gene matches. Looked up from germline, CDR1 is LGHNA and CDR2 is YSLEER. CDR3 DNA: TGCGCCAGCAGCCAAGACAGGGGGTATGAAAAACTGTTTTTT. It translates to CASSQDRGYEKLFF.

V usage is TRBV14 and J usage is TRBJ2-2; 7 bases line up with TRBD1. Germline V gene data show CDR1 as SGHDN and CDR2 as FVKESK. This CDR3 spans 16 amino acids. V shed 3 bases, J shed 0 bases, and the junction held 4 bases outside the gene matches. The CDR3 protein is CASSHDRATNTGELFF. The CDR3 region has the DNA TGTGCCAGCAGCCACGACAGGGCTACGAACACCGGGGAGCTGTTTTTT.

This clone came up a few times. The rearrangement links TRBV7-9 to TRBJ1-1; D remains unclear. Deletions cut 6 bases from V and 0 bases from J, with 17 bases between. Germline V gene lookup returns CDR1 SEHNR and CDR2 FQNEAQ (reference sequence). This CDR3 has 16 amino acids. In DNA form, the CDR3 reads TGTGCCAGCAGTTCCCGGCTAGGGTTGGTGAACACTGAAGCTTTCTTT. Amino acids: CASSSRLGLVNTEAFF.

This clone was picked up one time. The V gene is TRBV27, the J gene TRBJ1-2, with D tentatively TRBD1 (6 bases). The CDR3 loop spans 14 amino acids. Looked up from germline, CDR1 is MNHEY and CDR2 is SMNVEV (reference sequence). V was shortened by 2 bases and J by 4 bases, with 11 bases between the two germline ends. This CDR3 reads CASSLLGQSYGYTF. The DNA for the CDR3 is TGTGCCAGCAGTTTACTTGGACAGAGCTATGGCTACACCTTC.

This clone has more than one count but fewer than ten. J is TRBJ1-1 and V is TRBV4-3; D remains unclear. Germline values: CDR1 LGHNA, CDR2 YSLEER. There are 16 residues in the CDR3. Trimming stripped 0 bases from V and 0 bases from J, with 11 bases between. In nucleotides, the CDR3 is TGCGCCAGCAGCCAAGATCGTCGACATCTGAACACTGAAGCTTTCTTT. This translates into CASSQDRRHLNTEAFF.

The chain is built from TRBV30 and TRBJ1-1; D may be TRBD1 (5 bases). CDR1 and CDR2 from the germline V gene are GTSNPN and SVGIG (reference sequence). This CDR3 contains 13 residues. V was cut by 8 bases and J by 0 bases, with 13 bases left in between. In DNA, the CDR3 is TGTGCCCGCCAAGGGGCTTTGAACACTGAAGCTTTCTTT. Amino acids: CARQGALNTEAFF.

The chain is built from TRBV11-1 and TRBJ2-5; D gene ambiguous. Deletions cut 2 bases from V and 2 bases from J, with 9 bases between. Germline lookup yields CDR1 SGHAT and CDR2 FQDESV (reference sequence). The CDR3 contains 14 residues. The CDR3 protein is CASSLTAKQETQYF. The CDR3 DNA reads as TGTGCCAGCAGCTTAACGGCAAAACAAGAGACCCAGTACTTC.